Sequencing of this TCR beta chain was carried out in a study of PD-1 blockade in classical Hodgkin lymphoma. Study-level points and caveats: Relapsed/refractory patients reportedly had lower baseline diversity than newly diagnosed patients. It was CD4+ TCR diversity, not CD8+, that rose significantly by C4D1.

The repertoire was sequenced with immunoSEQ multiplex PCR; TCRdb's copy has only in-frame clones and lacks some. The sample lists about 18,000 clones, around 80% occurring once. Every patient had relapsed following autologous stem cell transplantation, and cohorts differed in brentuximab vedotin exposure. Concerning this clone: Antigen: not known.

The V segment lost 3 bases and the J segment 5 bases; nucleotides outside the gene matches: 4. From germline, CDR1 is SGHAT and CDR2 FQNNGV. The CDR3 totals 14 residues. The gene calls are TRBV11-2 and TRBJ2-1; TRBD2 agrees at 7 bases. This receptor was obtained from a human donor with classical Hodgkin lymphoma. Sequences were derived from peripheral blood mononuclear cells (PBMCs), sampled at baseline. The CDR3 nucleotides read TGTGCCAGCAGCTTGGCGGGAGCCAACAATGAGCAGTTCTTC. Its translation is CASSLAGANNEQFF. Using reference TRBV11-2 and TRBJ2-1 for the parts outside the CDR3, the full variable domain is EAGVAQSPRYKIIEKRQSVAFWCNPISGHATLYWYQQILGQGPKLLIQFQNNGVVDDSQLPKDRFSAERLKGVDSTLKIQPAKLEDSAVYLCASSLAGANNEQFFGPGTRLTVL.